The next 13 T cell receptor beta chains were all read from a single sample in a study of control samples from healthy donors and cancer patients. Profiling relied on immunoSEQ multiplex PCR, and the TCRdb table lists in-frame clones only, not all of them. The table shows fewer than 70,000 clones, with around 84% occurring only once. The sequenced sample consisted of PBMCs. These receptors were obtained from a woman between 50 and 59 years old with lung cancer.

CDR3 coding DNA: TGTGCCAGCAGCGTAGGGGACAGGGGGTTCGAGCAGTACTTC. Its translation: CASSVGDRGFEQYF. J is TRBJ2-7 and V is TRBV9, with TRBD1 identical over 11 bases. The CDR3 has 14 amino acids. Germline CDR1 and CDR2: SGDLS and YYNGEE. The trim removed 0 bases at V and 6 bases at J, leaving 2 bases unmatched.

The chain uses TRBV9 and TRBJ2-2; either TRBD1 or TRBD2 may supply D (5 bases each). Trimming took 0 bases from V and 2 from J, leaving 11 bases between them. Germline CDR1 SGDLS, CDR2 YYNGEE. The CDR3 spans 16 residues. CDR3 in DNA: TGTGCCAGCAGCGTAGCTGTGGGGGTAAACACCGGGGAGCTGTTTTTT. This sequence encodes CASSVAVGVNTGELFF.

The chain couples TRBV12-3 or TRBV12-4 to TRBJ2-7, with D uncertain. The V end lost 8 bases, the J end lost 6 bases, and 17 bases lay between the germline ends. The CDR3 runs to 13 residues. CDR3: CASSGPLVVEQYF. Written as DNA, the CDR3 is TGTGCCAGCTCCGGGCCCCTCGTAGTCGAGCAGTACTTC.

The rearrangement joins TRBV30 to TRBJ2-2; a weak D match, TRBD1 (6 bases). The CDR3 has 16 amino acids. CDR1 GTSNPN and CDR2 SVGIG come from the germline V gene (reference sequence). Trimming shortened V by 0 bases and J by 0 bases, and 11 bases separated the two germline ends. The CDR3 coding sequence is TGTGCCTGGAGTGTATGGGACATCGCGAACACCGGGGAGCTGTTTTTT. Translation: CAWSVWDIANTGELFF.

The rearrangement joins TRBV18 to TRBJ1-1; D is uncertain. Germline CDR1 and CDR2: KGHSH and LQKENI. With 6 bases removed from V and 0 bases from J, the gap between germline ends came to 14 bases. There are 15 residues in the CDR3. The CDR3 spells CASSLKAGLNTEAFF. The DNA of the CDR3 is TGTGCCAGCTCCTTGAAGGCAGGTTTGAACACTGAAGCTTTCTTT.

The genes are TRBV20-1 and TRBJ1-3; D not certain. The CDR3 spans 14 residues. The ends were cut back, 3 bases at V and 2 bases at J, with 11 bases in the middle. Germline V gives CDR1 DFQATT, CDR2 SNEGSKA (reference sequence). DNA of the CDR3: TGCAGTGCTAGTGCCGGGTTTACTGGAAACACCATATATTTT. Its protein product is CSASAGFTGNTIYF.

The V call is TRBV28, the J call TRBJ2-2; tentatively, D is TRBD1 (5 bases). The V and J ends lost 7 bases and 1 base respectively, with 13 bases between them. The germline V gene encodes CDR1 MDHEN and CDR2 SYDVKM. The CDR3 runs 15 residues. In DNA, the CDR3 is TGTGCCAGCATCCCAGGGTGGTTGAACACCGGGGAGCTGTTTTTT. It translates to CASIPGWLNTGELFF.

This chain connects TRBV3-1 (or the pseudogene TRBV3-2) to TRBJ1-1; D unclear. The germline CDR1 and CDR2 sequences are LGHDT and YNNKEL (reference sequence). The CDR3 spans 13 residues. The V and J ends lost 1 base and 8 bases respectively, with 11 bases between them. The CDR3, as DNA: TGTGCCAGCAGCCAAGGGTCAAACATAGAAGCTTTCTTT. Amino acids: CASSQGSNIEAFF.

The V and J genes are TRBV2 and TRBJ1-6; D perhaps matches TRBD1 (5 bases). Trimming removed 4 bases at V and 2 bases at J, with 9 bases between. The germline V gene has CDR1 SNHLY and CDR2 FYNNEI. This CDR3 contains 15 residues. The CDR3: CASSADRAYNSPLHF. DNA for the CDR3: TGTGCCAGCAGTGCCGACAGAGCCTATAATTCACCCCTCCACTTT. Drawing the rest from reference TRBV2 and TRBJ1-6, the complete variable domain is EPEVTQTPSHQVTQMGQEVILRCVPISNHLYFYWYRQILGQKVEFLVSFYNNEISEKSEIFDDQFSVERPDGSNFTLKIRSTKLEDSAMYFCASSADRAYNSPLHFGNGTRLTVT.

This chain's CDR3 is CASARGDSNQPQHF. The CDR3 coding sequence is TGCGCCAGCGCCCGGGGAGATAGCAATCAGCCCCAGCATTTT. The chain uses TRBV4-1 and TRBJ1-5; D is unresolved. V shed 8 bases and J shed 0 bases, with 11 bases lying between them. Germline-derived CDR1 and CDR2 are MGHRA and YSYEKL. The CDR3 covers 14 residues.

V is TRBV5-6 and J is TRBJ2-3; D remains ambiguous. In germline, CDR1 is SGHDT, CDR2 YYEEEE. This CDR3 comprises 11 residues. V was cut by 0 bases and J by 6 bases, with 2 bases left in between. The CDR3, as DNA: TGTGCCAGCAGCTTGGTGGATACGCAGTATTTT. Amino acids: CASSLVDTQYF.

CDR3 bases: TGTGCCAGCAGCGTAGACATAGGATACGAGCAGTACTTC. It translates to CASSVDIGYEQYF. This chain links TRBV9 with TRBJ2-7; no firm D call. Trimming took off 0 bases at V and 4 bases at J, with 8 bases between the two ends. This CDR3 is 13 amino acids long. The germline gives CDR1 SGDLS, CDR2 YYNGEE.

The chain's CDR3 is CASSQRGTTYEQYF. The CDR3 bases are TGTGCCAGCAGCCAAAGAGGCACCACCTACGAGCAGTACTTC. The rearrangement links TRBV3-1 (or the pseudogene TRBV3-2) to TRBJ2-7; D not certain. Trimming removed 2 bases from V and 2 bases from J, with 10 bases in between. Per germline, CDR1 LGHDT and CDR2 YNNKEL (reference sequence). This CDR3 has 14 residues.